This T cell receptor (beta chain) was captured in a study of chemoradiotherapy in HPV16-positive cancers. The sample holds a few counts of this clone. This CDR3 region has 13 residues. In germline, CDR1 is SGHKS, CDR2 YYEKEE (reference sequence). V lost 0 bases, J lost 4 bases, and 7 bases lay in between. Generated by immunoSEQ multiplex PCR, the TCRdb table keeps only in-frame clones and is missing some. The table shows 8,500 to 9,000 clones, with about 79% occurring only once. Samples were taken several times over chemoradiotherapy. The receptor was derived from a human donor with HPV-associated anogenital cancer. Sample acquisition took place from a patient who underwent chemoradiotherapy. The J gene is TRBJ1-2, the V gene TRBV5-5; a possible D gene is TRBD1 (5 bases). CDR3 in amino acids: CASSLDRPYGYTF. The DNA of the CDR3 is TGTGCCAGCAGCTTGGACAGGCCCTATGGCTACACCTTC.